These 21 T cell receptor beta chains originate from one sample sequenced in a study of technical replicates of blood from a handful of donors. Some clones are missing from TCRdb's copy, which holds only in-frame ones; the method was immunoSEQ multiplex PCR. The table has tens of thousands of clones, 95% to 97% seen once. Input material: T cells isolated from PBMCs. The receptors come from a human donor in good health.

The chain employs TRBV5-1 and TRBJ2-7; D uncertain. The CDR3 is 12 amino acids. The V and J ends lost 5 bases and 4 bases respectively, with 10 bases between them. Germline V gene lookup returns CDR1 SGHRS and CDR2 YFSETQ. CDR3 loop: CASSPPGYEQYF. The CDR3 DNA reads TGCGCCAGCAGTCCTCCCGGGTACGAGCAGTACTTC.

The chain links TRBV30 to TRBJ1-2, with D hard to call. The germline gives CDR1 GTSNPN, CDR2 SVGIG (reference sequence). CDR3 length: 12 amino acids. Deletions cut 0 bases from V and 8 bases from J, with 10 bases between. CDR3 residues: CAWSVLGGGYTF. CDR3 DNA sequence: TGTGCCTGGAGTGTGCTAGGAGGAGGCTACACCTTC. The whole variable domain, remainder taken from reference TRBV30 and TRBJ1-2, is SQTIHQWPATLVQPVGSPLSLECTVEGTSNPNLYWYRQAAGRGLQLLFYSVGIGQISSEVPQNLSASRPQDRQFILSSKKLLLSDSGFYLCAWSVLGGGYTFGSGTRLTVV.

The chain joins TRBV6-5 to TRBJ1-2; a possible D gene is TRBD1 (6 bases). The V gene lost 2 bases and the J gene lost 0 bases, with 10 bases spanning the gap. The CDR3 is 15 residues long. Germline V CDR1 and CDR2: MNHEY, SVGAGI. The CDR3 reads CASSYTEGANYGYTF. DNA for the CDR3: TGTGCCAGCAGTTACACTGAGGGGGCTAACTATGGCTACACCTTC.

The chain combines TRBV19 with TRBJ1-1; D gene uncertain. The CDR3 has 12 residues. With 5 bases removed from V and 8 bases from J, the gap between germline ends came to 12 bases. CDR1 and CDR2 from the germline V gene are LNHDA and SQIVND (reference sequence). The CDR3, as DNA: TGTGCCAGTAGTCAACGGGGTTACGAAGCTTTCTTT. Translation gives CASSQRGYEAFF.

The V call is TRBV29-1, the J call TRBJ1-5, with TRBD1 matching over 9 bases. Germline V CDR1 and CDR2: SQVTM, ANQGSEA. The CDR3 is 13 residues long. The J segment lost 3 bases and the V segment lost 6 bases, leaving 3 bases of the junction unmatched. The CDR3 nucleotides read TGCAGCGTGAGGACAGGGGACAATCAGCCCCAGCATTTT. It yields the protein CSVRTGDNQPQHF.

The gene calls are TRBV6-1 and TRBJ2-1; perhaps TRBD1 as D (6 bases). Germline V gives CDR1 MNHNS, CDR2 SASEGT. CDR3 length equals 15 residues. Trimming left V 4 bases short and J 7 bases short, with 17 bases between. The CDR3 DNA follows: TGTGCCAGCAGTGCCGGGTCGAGGGGGAGTAATGAGCAGTTCTTC. It codes for CASSAGSRGSNEQFF.

Only a few counts were recorded for this clone. The V gene is TRBV9, the J gene TRBJ1-1; 7 nucleotides line up with TRBD1. CDR3 length: 16 residues. With V trimmed by 2 bases and J by 4 bases, 11 bases remained unmatched. Looked up from germline, CDR1 is SGDLS and CDR2 is YYNGEE. This CDR3 reads CASSVLPAGGGTEAFF. Here the CDR3 DNA reads TGTGCCAGCAGCGTCCTTCCCGCAGGGGGAGGCACTGAAGCTTTCTTT.

The sample holds one count of this clone. The chain employs TRBV27 and TRBJ2-1; 9 nucleotides line up with TRBD2. V was clipped by 7 bases and J by 5 bases; unmatched bases: 9. Per germline, CDR1 MNHEY and CDR2 SMNVEV (reference sequence). The CDR3 sequence is 15 residues long. CDR3 region: CASTLAGGNNNEQFF. Here the CDR3 DNA reads TGTGCCAGCACTCTTGCGGGGGGGAATAACAATGAGCAGTTCTTC.

The rearrangement joins TRBV10-1 to TRBJ2-1; 9 bases align to TRBD2. The CDR3 has 16 amino acids. V gave up 5 bases and J gave up 1 base; unmatched junction bases: 6. Germline values: CDR1 WNHNN, CDR2 SYGVQD (reference sequence). In DNA, the CDR3 is TGCGCCAGCAGTATAGCGGGAGACGTGTCCTACAATGAGCAGTTCTTC. It encodes CASSIAGDVSYNEQFF.

The rearrangement joins TRBV2 to TRBJ1-1, with D perhaps TRBD1 (6 bases). CDR3 length: 11 amino acids. Germline V CDR1 and CDR2: SNHLY, FYNNEI. V dropped 10 bases and J dropped 8 bases, with 14 bases sitting between them. In DNA form, the CDR3 reads TGTGCCACCCGGAAAGACAGGGAAGCTTTCTTT. This gives the protein CATRKDREAFF.

This chain joins TRBV11-2 and TRBJ1-2; D gene ambiguous. This CDR3 region has 15 residues. Trimming shortened V by 2 bases and J by 4 bases, and 14 bases separated the two germline ends. CDR1 SGHAT and CDR2 FQNNGV come from the germline V gene. CDR3 protein: CASSLFRGSGYGYTF. The CDR3 region has the DNA TGTGCCAGCAGCTTATTCCGGGGTTCAGGCTATGGCTACACCTTC.

This chain links TRBV28 with TRBJ1-5, with 7 bases matching TRBD1. With 4 bases clipped from V and 4 bases from J, the junction kept 7 bases outside the gene matches. Germline V gene sequence: CDR1 MDHEN, CDR2 SYDVKM. The CDR3 has 15 residues. CDR3 sequence: CASSYSNRGNQPQHF. CDR3 coding DNA: TGTGCCAGCAGTTACTCTAACAGGGGAAATCAGCCCCAGCATTTT.

Points on this clone: Other DNA sequences in this sample translate to the same CDR3. V is TRBV5-1 and J is TRBJ1-1, with D possibly TRBD1 on 5 matching bases. The CDR3 is 13 residues long. CDR1 is SGHRS and CDR2 is YFSETQ in the germline V gene. The V and J ends lost 1 base and 4 bases respectively, with 8 bases between them. CDR3 region: CASSLRGGTEAFF. For the CDR3, the DNA is TGCGCCAGCAGCTTGCGGGGGGGCACTGAAGCTTTCTTT.

This clone was detected only once. The chain couples TRBV4-2 to TRBJ1-4, with D possibly being TRBD1 (6 bases). Germline V gene lookup returns CDR1 LGHNA and CDR2 YNFKEQ. Between the trimmed V and J ends, which lost 3 bases and 2 bases, there was a span of 13 bases. The CDR3 has 16 residues. The CDR3 nucleotides are TGTGCCAGCAGCCAGACAGGACTCCCGACTAATGAAAAACTGTTTTTT. Its translation is CASSQTGLPTNEKLFF.

The chain uses TRBV9 and TRBJ2-1, with 7 bases aligning to TRBD2. Germline lookup yields CDR1 SGDLS and CDR2 YYNGEE. The CDR3 contains 13 residues. V gave up 7 bases and J gave up 1 base; unmatched junction bases: 2. The CDR3 reads CASGGLSYNEQFF. The CDR3 coding sequence is TGTGCCAGCGGGGGACTATCCTACAATGAGCAGTTCTTC. Looking up the rest from reference TRBV9 and TRBJ2-1 gives the full variable domain: DSGVTQTPKHLITATGQRVTLRCSPRSGDLSVYWYQQSLDQGLQFLIQYYNGEERAKGNILERFSAQQFPDLHSELNLSSLELGDSALYFCASGGLSYNEQFFGPGTRLTVL.

The rearrangement uses TRBV27 and TRBJ1-4; D not certain. Germline V gene sequence: CDR1 MNHEY, CDR2 SMNVEV (reference sequence). The V and J ends lost 6 bases and 4 bases respectively, with 6 bases between them. This CDR3 is 12 amino acids long. CDR3 DNA sequence: TGTGCCAGCAGAGCACTTAATGAAAAACTGTTTTTT. Its protein product is CASRALNEKLFF.

This chain links TRBV19 with TRBJ2-6; no clear D. The CDR3 is 16 amino acids. From germline, CDR1 is LNHDA and CDR2 SQIVND (reference sequence). The V end lost 7 bases, the J end lost 0 bases, and 13 bases lay between the germline ends. The CDR3 region has the DNA TGTGCCAGTAACAGCCAGATCAGCTCTGGGGCCAACGTCCTGACTTTC. The encoded protein is CASNSQISSGANVLTF.

The rearrangement joins TRBV5-4 to TRBJ2-3, with 9 bases matching TRBD1. Trimming at V came to 4 bases and at J to 5 bases, leaving 5 bases not matched to a gene. The CDR3 sequence is 14 residues long. Germline V gene sequence: CDR1 SGHNT, CDR2 YYREEE (reference sequence). In DNA form, the CDR3 reads TGTGCCAGCAGCCCCGGGACAGGGAAAGATACGCAGTATTTT. This translates into CASSPGTGKDTQYF.

This clone showed up just once. The chain carries TRBV11-2 and TRBJ1-1; no clear D. The V gene's germline CDR1 is SGHAT and CDR2 FQNNGV. The CDR3 is made up of 15 amino acids. Deletions cut 4 bases from V and 7 bases from J, with 19 bases between. The CDR3 sequence: CASSSPRGRVGEAFF. CDR3 in DNA: TGTGCCAGCAGCTCACCCCGTGGGAGGGTAGGTGAAGCTTTCTTT.

This clone has just a few counts. This sequence joins TRBV5-1 and TRBJ2-1, with TRBD2 identical over 8 bases. In germline, CDR1 is SGHRS, CDR2 YFSETQ. The CDR3 extends over 14 amino acids. The trim removed 3 bases at V and 7 bases at J, leaving 6 bases unmatched. The chain's CDR3 is CASSWTSPENEQFF. The DNA of the CDR3 is TGCGCCAGCAGCTGGACTAGCCCGGAGAATGAGCAGTTCTTC. The entire variable domain, with the rest obtained from reference TRBV5-1 and TRBJ2-1, is as follows: KAGVTQTPRYLIKTRGQQVTLSCSPISGHRSVSWYQQTPGQGLQFLFEYFSETQRNKGNFPGRFSGRQFSNSRSEMNVSTLELGDSALYLCASSWTSPENEQFFGPGTRLTVL.

The chain joins TRBV27 to TRBJ1-2; 7 nucleotides line up with TRBD1. V gave up 0 bases and J gave up 13 bases; unmatched junction bases: 5. CDR1 is MNHEY and CDR2 is SMNVEV in the germline V gene (reference sequence). The CDR3 extends over 12 amino acids. The CDR3 DNA reads TGTGCCAGCAGTTTATCTTTAGGGGGCAGCACCTTC. Translating gives CASSLSLGGSTF.